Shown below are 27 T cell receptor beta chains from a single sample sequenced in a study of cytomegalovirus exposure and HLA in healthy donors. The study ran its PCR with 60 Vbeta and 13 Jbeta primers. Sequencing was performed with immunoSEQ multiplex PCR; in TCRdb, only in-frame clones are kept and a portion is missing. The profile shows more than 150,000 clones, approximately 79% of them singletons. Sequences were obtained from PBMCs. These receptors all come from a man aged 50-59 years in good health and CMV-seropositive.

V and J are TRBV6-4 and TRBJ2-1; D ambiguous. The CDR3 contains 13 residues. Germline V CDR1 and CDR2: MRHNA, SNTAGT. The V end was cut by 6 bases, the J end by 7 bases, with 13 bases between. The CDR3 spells CASSPTSVNEQFF. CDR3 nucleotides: TGTGCCAGCAGCCCTACAAGCGTGAATGAGCAGTTCTTC.

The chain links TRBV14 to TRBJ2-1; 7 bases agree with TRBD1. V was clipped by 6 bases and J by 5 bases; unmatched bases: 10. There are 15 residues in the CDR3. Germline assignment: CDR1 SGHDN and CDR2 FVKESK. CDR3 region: CASSQTGVRNNEQFF. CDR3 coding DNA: TGTGCCAGCAGTCAAACAGGGGTAAGGAACAATGAGCAGTTCTTC.

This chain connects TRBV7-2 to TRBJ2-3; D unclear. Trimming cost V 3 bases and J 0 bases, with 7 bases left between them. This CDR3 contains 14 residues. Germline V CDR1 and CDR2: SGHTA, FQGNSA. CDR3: CASSFQASTDTQYF. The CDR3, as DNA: TGTGCCAGCAGCTTCCAAGCTAGCACAGATACGCAGTATTTT.

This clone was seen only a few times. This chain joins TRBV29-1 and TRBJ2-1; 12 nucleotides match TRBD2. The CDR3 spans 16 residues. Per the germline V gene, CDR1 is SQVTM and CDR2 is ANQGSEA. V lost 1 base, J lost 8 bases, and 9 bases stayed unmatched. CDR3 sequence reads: CSVEVPLAGGMDEQFF. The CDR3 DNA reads TGCAGCGTTGAAGTCCCGCTAGCGGGGGGGATGGATGAGCAGTTCTTC.

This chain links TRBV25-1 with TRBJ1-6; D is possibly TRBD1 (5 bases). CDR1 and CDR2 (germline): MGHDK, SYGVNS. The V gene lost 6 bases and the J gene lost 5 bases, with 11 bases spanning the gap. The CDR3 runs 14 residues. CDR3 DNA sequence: TGTGCCAGCAGCAAAACAGGTGATAATTCACCCCTCCACTTT. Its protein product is CASSKTGDNSPLHF.

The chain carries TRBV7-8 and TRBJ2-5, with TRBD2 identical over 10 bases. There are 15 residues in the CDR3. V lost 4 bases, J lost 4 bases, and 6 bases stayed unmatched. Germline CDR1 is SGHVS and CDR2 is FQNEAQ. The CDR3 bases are TGTGCCAGCAGCTCGAAGCGGGGGGGTGTAGAGACCCAGTACTTC. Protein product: CASSSKRGGVETQYF.

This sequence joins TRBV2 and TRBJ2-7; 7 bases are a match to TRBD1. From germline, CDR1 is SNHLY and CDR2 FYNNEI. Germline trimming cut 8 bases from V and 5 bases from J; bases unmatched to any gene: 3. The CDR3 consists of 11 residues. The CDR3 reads CASYDRDEQYF. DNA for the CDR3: TGTGCCAGCTACGACAGGGACGAGCAGTACTTC. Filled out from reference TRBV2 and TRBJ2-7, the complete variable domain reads EPEVTQTPSHQVTQMGQEVILRCVPISNHLYFYWYRQILGQKVEFLVSFYNNEISEKSEIFDDQFSVERPDGSNFTLKIRSTKLEDSAMYFCASYDRDEQYFGPGTRLTVT.

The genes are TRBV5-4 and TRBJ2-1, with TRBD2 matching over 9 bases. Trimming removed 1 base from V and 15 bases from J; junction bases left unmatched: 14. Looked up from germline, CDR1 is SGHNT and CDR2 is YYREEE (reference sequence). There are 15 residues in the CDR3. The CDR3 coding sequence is TGTGCCAGCAGCTTGTCTAAGGCTAGCGGGGAAAATTGGTTCTTC. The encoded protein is CASSLSKASGENWFF.

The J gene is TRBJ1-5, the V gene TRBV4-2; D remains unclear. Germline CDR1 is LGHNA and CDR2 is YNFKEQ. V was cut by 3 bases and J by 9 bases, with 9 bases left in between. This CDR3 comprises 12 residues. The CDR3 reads CASSHAGGPQHF. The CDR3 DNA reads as TGTGCCAGCAGCCACGCCGGTGGGCCCCAGCATTTT.

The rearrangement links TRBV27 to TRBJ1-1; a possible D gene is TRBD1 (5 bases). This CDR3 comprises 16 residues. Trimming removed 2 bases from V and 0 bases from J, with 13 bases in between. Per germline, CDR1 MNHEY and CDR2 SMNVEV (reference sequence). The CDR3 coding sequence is TGTGCCAGCAGTTTAACCCCCGACAGCATGAACACTGAAGCTTTCTTT. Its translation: CASSLTPDSMNTEAFF.

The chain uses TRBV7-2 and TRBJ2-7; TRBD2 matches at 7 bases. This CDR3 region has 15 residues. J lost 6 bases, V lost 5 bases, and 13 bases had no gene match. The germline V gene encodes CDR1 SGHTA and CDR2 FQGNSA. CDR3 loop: CASSPYGTPGGEQYF. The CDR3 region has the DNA TGTGCCAGCAGCCCGTACGGGACTCCGGGGGGCGAGCAGTACTTC.

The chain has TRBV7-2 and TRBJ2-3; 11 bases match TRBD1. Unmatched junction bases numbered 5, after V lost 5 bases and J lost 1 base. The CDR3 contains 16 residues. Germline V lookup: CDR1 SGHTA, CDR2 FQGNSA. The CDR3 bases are TGTGCCAGCAGCATCCGGACAGGGGGCGGCACAGATACGCAGTATTTT. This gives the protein CASSIRTGGGTDTQYF.

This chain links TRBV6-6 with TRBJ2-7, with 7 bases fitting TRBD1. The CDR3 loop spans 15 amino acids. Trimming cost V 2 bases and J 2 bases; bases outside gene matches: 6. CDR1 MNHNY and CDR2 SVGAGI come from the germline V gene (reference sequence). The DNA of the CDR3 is TGTGCCAGCAGTTACCCACAGGGGTCCACCTACGAGCAGTACTTC. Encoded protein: CASSYPQGSTYEQYF.

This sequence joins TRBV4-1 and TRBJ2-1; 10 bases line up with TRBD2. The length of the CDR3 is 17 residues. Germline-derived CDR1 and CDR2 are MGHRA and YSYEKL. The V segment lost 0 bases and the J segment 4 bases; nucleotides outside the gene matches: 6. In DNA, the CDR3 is TGCGCCAGCAGCCAAGATTTGAGCGGGGGGGCTTACAATGAGCAGTTCTTC. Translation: CASSQDLSGGAYNEQFF.

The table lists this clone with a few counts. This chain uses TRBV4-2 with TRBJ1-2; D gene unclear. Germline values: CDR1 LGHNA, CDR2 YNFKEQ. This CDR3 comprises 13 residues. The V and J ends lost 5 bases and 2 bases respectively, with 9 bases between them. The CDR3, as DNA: TGTGCCAGCAGCTTGGAACAGAACTATGGCTACACCTTC. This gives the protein CASSLEQNYGYTF.

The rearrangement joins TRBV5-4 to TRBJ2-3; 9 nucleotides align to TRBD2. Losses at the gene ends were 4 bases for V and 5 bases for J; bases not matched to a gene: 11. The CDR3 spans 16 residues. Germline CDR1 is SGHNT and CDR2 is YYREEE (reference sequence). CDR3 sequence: CASSLPLRGGEDTQYF. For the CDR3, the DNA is TGTGCCAGCAGCCTCCCTTTGCGGGGGGGGGAAGATACGCAGTATTTT.

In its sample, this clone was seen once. The CDR3 sequence: CASSADREAGANVLTF. DNA for the CDR3: TGTGCCAGCAGCGCCGACAGGGAAGCTGGGGCCAACGTCCTGACTTTC. This chain joins TRBV9 and TRBJ2-6, with 7 bases identical to TRBD1. CDR1 and CDR2 (germline): SGDLS, YYNGEE. V was pared by 3 bases and J by 2 bases, with 5 bases of the junction left unmatched. The CDR3 spans 16 residues.

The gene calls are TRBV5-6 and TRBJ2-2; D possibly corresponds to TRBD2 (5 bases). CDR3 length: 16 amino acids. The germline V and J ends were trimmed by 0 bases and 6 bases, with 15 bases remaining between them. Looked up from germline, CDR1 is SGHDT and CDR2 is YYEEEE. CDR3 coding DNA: TGTGCCAGCAGCTTGGGAGGACGCTCGGGGTCCGGGGAGCTGTTTTTT. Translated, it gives CASSLGGRSGSGELFF.

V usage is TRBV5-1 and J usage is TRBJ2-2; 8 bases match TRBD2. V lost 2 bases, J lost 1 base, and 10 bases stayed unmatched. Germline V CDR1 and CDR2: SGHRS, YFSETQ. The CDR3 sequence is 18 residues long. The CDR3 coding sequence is TGCGCCAGCAGCTTTTTGTTATCCGGGGGGGAGAACACCGGGGAGCTGTTTTTT. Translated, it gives CASSFLLSGGENTGELFF. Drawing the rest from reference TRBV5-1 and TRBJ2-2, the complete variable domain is KAGVTQTPRYLIKTRGQQVTLSCSPISGHRSVSWYQQTPGQGLQFLFEYFSETQRNKGNFPGRFSGRQFSNSRSEMNVSTLELGDSALYLCASSFLLSGGENTGELFFGEGSRLTVL.

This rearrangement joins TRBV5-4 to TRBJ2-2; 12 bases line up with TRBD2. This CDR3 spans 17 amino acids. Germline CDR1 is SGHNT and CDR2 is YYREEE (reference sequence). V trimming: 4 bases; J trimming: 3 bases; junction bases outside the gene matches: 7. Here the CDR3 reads CASSDRLAGDDTGELFF. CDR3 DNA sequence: TGTGCCAGCAGCGACAGACTAGCGGGGGACGACACCGGGGAGCTGTTTTTT.

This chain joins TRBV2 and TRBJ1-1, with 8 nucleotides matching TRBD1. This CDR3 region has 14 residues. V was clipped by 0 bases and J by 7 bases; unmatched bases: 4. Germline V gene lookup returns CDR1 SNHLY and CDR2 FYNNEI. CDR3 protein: CASSEARQGNEAFF. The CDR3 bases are TGTGCCAGCAGTGAAGCGCGACAGGGGAATGAAGCTTTCTTT.

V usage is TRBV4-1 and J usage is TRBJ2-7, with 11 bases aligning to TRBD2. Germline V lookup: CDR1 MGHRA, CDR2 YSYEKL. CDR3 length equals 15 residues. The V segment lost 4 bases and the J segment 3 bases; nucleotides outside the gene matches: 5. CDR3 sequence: CASSPTSGGVYEQYV. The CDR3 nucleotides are TGCGCCAGCAGCCCCACTAGCGGGGGCGTCTACGAGCAGTACGTC.

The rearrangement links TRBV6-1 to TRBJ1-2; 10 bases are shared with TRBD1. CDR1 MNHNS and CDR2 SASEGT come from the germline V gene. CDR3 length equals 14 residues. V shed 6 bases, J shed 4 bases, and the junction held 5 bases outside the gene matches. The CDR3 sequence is CASRDRGSSYGYTF. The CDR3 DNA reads TGTGCCAGCAGGGACAGGGGGTCGAGCTATGGCTACACCTTC.

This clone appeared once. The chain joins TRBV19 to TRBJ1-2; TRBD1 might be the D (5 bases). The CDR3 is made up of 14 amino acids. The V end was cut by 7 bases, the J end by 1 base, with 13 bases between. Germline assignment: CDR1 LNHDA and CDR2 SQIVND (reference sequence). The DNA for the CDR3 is TGTGCCAGTACGCCCCCGGGGGGTAACTATGGCTACACCTTC. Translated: CASTPPGGNYGYTF. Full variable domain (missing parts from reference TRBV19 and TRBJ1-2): DGGITQSPKYLFRKEGQNVTLSCEQNLNHDAMYWYRQDPGQGLRLIYYSQIVNDFQKGDIAEGYSVSREKKESFPLTVTSAQKNPTAFYLCASTPPGGNYGYTFGSGTRLTVV.

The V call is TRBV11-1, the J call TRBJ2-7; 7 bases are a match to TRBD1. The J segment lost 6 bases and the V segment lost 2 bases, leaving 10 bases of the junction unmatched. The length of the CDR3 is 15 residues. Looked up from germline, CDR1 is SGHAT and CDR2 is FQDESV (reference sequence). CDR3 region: CASSLPRGTSVEQYF. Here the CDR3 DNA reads TGTGCCAGCAGCTTACCCAGGGGGACATCGGTCGAGCAGTACTTC.

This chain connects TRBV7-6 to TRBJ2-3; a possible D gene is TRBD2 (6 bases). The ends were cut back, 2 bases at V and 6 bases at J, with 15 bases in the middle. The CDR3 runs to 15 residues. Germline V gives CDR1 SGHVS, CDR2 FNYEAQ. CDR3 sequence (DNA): TGTGCCAGCAGCTTATGGGAGCGGGCGGGGGATACGCAGTATTTT. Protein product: CASSLWERAGDTQYF.

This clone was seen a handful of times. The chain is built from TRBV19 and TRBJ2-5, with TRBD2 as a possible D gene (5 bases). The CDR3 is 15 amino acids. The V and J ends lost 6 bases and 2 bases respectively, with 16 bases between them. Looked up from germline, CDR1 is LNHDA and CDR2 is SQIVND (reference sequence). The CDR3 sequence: CASRRSAGIQETQYF. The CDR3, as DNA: TGTGCCAGTAGACGTAGCGCCGGGATTCAAGAGACCCAGTACTTC.